The rows below give T cell receptor beta chains drawn from one sample of a study of blood T cell repertoires in COVID-19. Sequencing used immunoSEQ multiplex PCR; TCRdb keeps in-frame clones, though not all of them. The sample includes approximately 160,000 clones, approximately 84% of them seen just once. Sequenced material: peripheral blood. All receptors come from a woman aged 60-70 years with COVID-19, enrolled during active disease. Each CDR3 is given with its conserved first and last residue. D genes are given only for firm matches. A row's size may be missing; if present it is once, few, many or a size class.

.	TRBV4-1	.	TRBJ2-2	CASSALQGPNTGELFF	TGCGCCAGCAGCGCGCTTCAGGGGCCGAACACCGGGGAGCTGTTTTTT
TRBD1	TRBV6-1	once	TRBJ1-2	CASSDPRGRSYGYTF	TGTGCCAGCAGTGACCCCAGGGGGCGAAGCTATGGCTACACCTTC
.	TRBV30	.	TRBJ1-2	CAWSGRPLRYTF	TGTGCCTGGAGCGGCAGGCCCCTCCGCTACACCTTC
.	TRBV18	.	TRBJ1-4	CASSPLGQSTNEKLFF	TGTGCCAGCTCACCTCTCGGACAGTCAACTAATGAAAAACTGTTTTTT
TRBD1	TRBV29-1	.	TRBJ1-5	CSVGGDRGNQPQHF	TGCAGCGTTGGAGGGGACAGGGGCAATCAGCCCCAGCATTTT
TRBD2	TRBV5-1	.	TRBJ2-7	CASSSELLAGVGEQYF	TGCGCCAGCAGCTCGGAATTATTAGCGGGGGTCGGCGAGCAGTACTTC
TRBD1	TRBV19	.	TRBJ2-2	CASTSRNRGQGGELFF	TGTGCCAGTACCTCGCGGAACAGGGGGCAAGGCGGGGAGCTGTTTTTT
.	TRBV5-1	.	TRBJ2-1	CASSLGQRYNEQFF	TGCGCCAGCAGCTTGGGACAGCGCTACAATGAGCAGTTCTTC
.	TRBV27	.	TRBJ1-6	CASSFQYNSPLHF	TGTGCCAGCAGTTTTCAGTATAATTCACCCCTCCACTTT
.	TRBV7-2	.	TRBJ1-2	CASSLSTIGRTANYGYTF	TGTGCCAGCAGCTTATCCACGATTGGACGGACAGCTAACTATGGCTACACCTTC
.	TRBV18	.	TRBJ1-3	CASSPNSNGNTIYF	TGTGCCAGCTCACCAAACAGTAATGGAAACACCATATATTTT
.	TRBV5-1	.	TRBJ1-1	CASSPLSWNTEAFF	TGCGCCAGCAGCCCCCTAAGCTGGAACACTGAAGCTTTCTTT
TRBD2	TRBV7-2	.	TRBJ2-7	CASSFTSGAYEQYF	TGTGCCAGCAGCTTCACTAGCGGGGCCTACGAGCAGTACTTC
.	TRBV15	.	TRBJ2-7	CATRAREGSHEQYF	TGTGCCACCAGAGCGAGAGAGGGTTCCCACGAGCAGTACTTC
TRBD1	TRBV12-5	.	TRBJ1-5	CASGRTGDKNQPQHF	TGTGCTAGTGGCCGTACAGGGGATAAAAATCAGCCCCAGCATTTT
TRBD2	TRBV12-5	.	TRBJ2-1	CASGLVSSTSGSSHEQFF	TGTGCTAGTGGTTTGGTCTCGTCCACTAGCGGGAGTTCCCATGAGCAGTTCTTC
.	TRBV12-3/TRBV12-4	few	TRBJ1-2	CASSADRGYTF	TGTGCCAGCAGTGCGGATAGAGGCTACACCTTC
.	TRBV29-1	once	TRBJ2-7	CSVEDISGAREQYF	TGCAGCGTTGAAGATATCTCGGGAGCTCGCGAGCAGTACTTC
TRBD1	TRBV6-4	once	TRBJ2-3	CASSTTGTARDTQYF	TGTGCCAGCAGTACCACCGGGACAGCTAGAGATACGCAGTATTTT
TRBD1	TRBV9	few	TRBJ2-7	CASSPGDSSYEQYF	TGTGCCAGCAGCCCTGGGGACAGCTCCTACGAGCAGTACTTC
.	TRBV11-2	.	TRBJ2-2	CASSLVTGGGTGELFF	TGTGCCAGCAGCTTAGTCACGGGGGGCGGCACCGGGGAGCTGTTTTTT
TRBD1	TRBV27	.	TRBJ1-6	CASSLKGGDSPLHF	TGTGCCAGCAGTTTAAAAGGGGGCGACTCACCCCTCCACTTT
TRBD1	TRBV7-2	.	TRBJ2-7	CASSLGRTGPYEQYF	TGTGCCAGCAGCCTCGGGCGGACAGGCCCCTACGAGCAGTACTTC
.	TRBV18	.	TRBJ1-4	CASSQRRGSDNEKLFF	TGTGCCAGCTCACAACGCCGGGGTTCCGATAATGAAAAACTGTTTTTT
.	TRBV7-2	.	TRBJ1-1	CASSDGGTQREAFF	TGTGCCAGCAGCGATGGGGGGACCCAAAGAGAAGCTTTCTTT
.	TRBV7-2	.	TRBJ1-1	CASSLLGGNTEAFF	TGTGCCAGCAGCTTACTGGGGGGGAACACTGAAGCTTTCTTT
.	TRBV19	.	TRBJ1-2	CASSEWSYGYTF	TGTGCCAGTAGTGAATGGAGCTATGGCTACACCTTC
.	TRBV28	.	TRBJ1-1	CASKETEAFF	TGTGCCAGCAAGGAGACTGAAGCTTTCTTT
TRBD1	TRBV7-9	.	TRBJ1-3	CASSLGRLTGKLSGNTIYF	TGTGCCAGCAGCTTAGGCAGGCTGACAGGGAAACTCTCTGGAAACACCATATATTTT
.	TRBV6-5	.	TRBJ1-2	CASKYGTNYGYTF	TGTGCCAGCAAGTACGGGACTAACTATGGCTACACCTTC
TRBD1	TRBV6-1	.	TRBJ2-6	CASSGMTGGVSTGANVLTF	TGTGCCAGCAGTGGGATGACAGGGGGCGTGTCGACTGGGGCCAACGTCCTGACTTTC
TRBD1	TRBV6-5	.	TRBJ1-1	CASRAGTVHTEAFF	TGTGCCAGCAGGGCCGGGACAGTCCACACTGAAGCTTTCTTT
.	TRBV6-5	.	TRBJ1-5	CASSYAGRDQPQHF	TGTGCCAGCAGTTACGCAGGTAGAGATCAGCCCCAGCATTTT
TRBD1	TRBV24-1	once	TRBJ1-3	CATSDRGQDSGNTIYF	TGTGCCACCAGTGATCGAGGACAGGACTCTGGAAACACCATATATTTT
TRBD2	TRBV11-1	.	TRBJ2-7	CASSSGGAIRSYEQYF	TGTGCCAGCAGCTCGGGGGGGGCCATTAGGTCCTACGAGCAGTACTTC
.	TRBV6-1	.	TRBJ1-3	CASSDGSSGNTIYF	TGTGCCAGCAGTGATGGGAGCTCTGGAAACACCATATATTTT
.	TRBV6-5	.	TRBJ2-1	CASILAGVYNEQFF	TGTGCCAGCATCCTAGCAGGAGTCTACAATGAGCAGTTCTTC
TRBD1	TRBV14	.	TRBJ1-6	CASSQGDQGDYSPLHF	TGTGCCAGCAGCCAAGGAGACCAGGGGGACTATTCACCCCTCCACTTT
TRBD1	TRBV5-4	.	TRBJ1-2	CASSFTGQANYGYTF	TGTGCCAGCAGCTTTACCGGACAGGCCAACTATGGCTACACCTTC
.	TRBV21-1	.	TRBJ1-1	CASSKPQRRDRGFRAEAFF	TGTGCCAGCAGCAAACCTCAGAGGCGGGACAGGGGGTTTAGGGCTGAAGCTTTCTTT
TRBD1	TRBV3-1/TRBV3-2	.	TRBJ2-5	CASSRSGGGETQYF	TGTGCCAGCAGTCGATCAGGGGGCGGGGAGACCCAGTACTTC
TRBD1	TRBV7-2	.	TRBJ1-5	CASSPGGGYQPQHF	TGTGCCAGCAGTCCCGGAGGGGGCTATCAGCCCCAGCATTTT
TRBD2	TRBV5-4	once	TRBJ2-3	CASSPGLAALTDTQYF	TGTGCCAGCAGCCCGGGACTAGCGGCCCTCACAGATACGCAGTATTTT
.	TRBV14	.	TRBJ2-1	CASSQDVALYSYNEQFF	TGTGCCAGCAGCCAAGATGTAGCTCTTTACTCCTACAATGAGCAGTTCTTC